This TCR beta chain appears in the sequencing data of a study of T cells after posttransplantation cyclophosphamide. Findings and caveats of the study: Recipient CMV seropositivity and CMV reactivation strongly tracked TRB clonality. TRB overlap between skin or GI tissue T cells and blood was limited. Donor CD8+ memory clones often dominated recipient blood repertoires at later times.

On this clone: Its antigen is undetermined.

Repertoires were generated with immunoSEQ multiplex PCR, while TCRdb's copy carries only in-frame clones and drops some. The sample consists of roughly 11,000 clones, about 89% of them appearing once. Germline V gene data show CDR1 as LNHDA and CDR2 as SQIVND (reference sequence). The CDR3 spans 16 residues. The V and J ends lost 3 bases and 7 bases, in that order; junction bases with no gene match: 10. Busulfan-fludarabine conditioning, marrow transplant, and cyclophosphamide on days +3 and +4 were administered. The V call is TRBV19, the J call TRBJ2-7; 12 bases match TRBD2. The TCR comes from a female patient younger than 45 who received an allogeneic stem cell transplant from an unrelated donor, was CMV-positive, and had no GVHD. Some T cells may arise from the graft donor. Sequencing was performed on PBMCs, taken after allogeneic stem cell transplant with posttransplant cyclophosphamide. The CDR3 DNA reads TGTGCCAGTAGTATGAAAACACCGACTAGCGGGAGTGAGCAGTACTTC. Its protein product is CASSMKTPTSGSEQYF.